Listed here are 32 T cell receptor beta chains from one sample, sequenced in a study of T cells in Graves' hyperthyroidism and ophthalmopathy. RNA transcripts served as the template for amplifying TCR beta CDR3 regions. HTBI primers were used for first-round RT-PCR of the TCR CDR3. TCRdb ran MiXCR on the multiplex PCR reads and lists one entry per CDR3 protein. The sample lists a few hundred thousand distinct CDR3 sequences, over 20% occurring once. Sequencing was carried out using blood. Source of these receptors: a woman aged 45 to 65 with Graves' hyperthyroidism.

The table lists this clonotype with many counts. V and J are TRBV2 and TRBJ1-2; no definite D call. V was shortened by 2 bases and J by 5 bases, with 6 bases between the two germline ends. This CDR3 region has 12 residues. Germline CDR1 is SNHLY and CDR2 is FYNNEI. For the CDR3, the DNA is TGTGCCAGCAGTGAAACAGATTATGGCTACACCTTC. It yields the protein CASSETDYGYTF. Based on the CDR3 plus reference TRBV2 and TRBJ1-2, the full variable domain is EPEVTQTPSHQVTQMGQEVILRCVPISNHLYFYWYRQILGQKVEFLVSFYNNEISEKSEIFDDQFSVERPDGSNFTLKIRSTKLEDSAMYFCASSETDYGYTFGSGTRLTVV.

This clonotype showed up many times. The chain links TRBV5-5 to TRBJ2-7; TRBD1 agrees at 10 bases. The CDR3 runs to 14 residues. Germline values: CDR1 SGHKS, CDR2 YYEKEE (reference sequence). J was trimmed by 3 bases and V by 4 bases; bases with no gene match: 4. CDR3 sequence (DNA): TGTGCCAGCAGCCGGACAGGGGGATTCTACGAGCAGTACTTC. Translated: CASSRTGGFYEQYF. The variable domain in full, completed from reference TRBV5-5 and TRBJ2-7, reads DAGVTQSPTHLIKTRGQQVTLRCSPISGHKSVSWYQQVLGQGPQFIFQYYEKEERGRGNFPDRFSARQFPNYSSELNVNALLLGDSALYLCASSRTGGFYEQYFGPGTRLTVT.

This chain joins TRBV7-2 and TRBJ1-1; D remains unclear. Germline CDR1 is SGHTA and CDR2 is FQGNSA. CDR3 size: 14 residues. Trimming stripped 2 bases from V and 1 base from J, with 8 bases between. CDR3 protein: CASSLTRSNTEAFF. The CDR3, as DNA: TGTGCCAGCAGCTTAACCAGATCGAACACTGAAGCTTTCTTT. Looking up the rest from reference TRBV7-2 and TRBJ1-1 gives the full variable domain: GAGVSQSPSNKVTEKGKDVELRCDPISGHTALYWYRQSLGQGLEFLIYFQGNSAPDKSGLPSDRFSAERTGGSVSTLTIQRTQQEDSAVYLCASSLTRSNTEAFFGQGTRLTVV.

This chain uses TRBV6-2 or TRBV6-3 with TRBJ2-7, with D possibly being TRBD1 or TRBD2 (5 bases each). Between the trimmed V and J ends, which lost 6 bases and 5 bases, there was a span of 14 bases. The CDR3 consists of 13 residues. Germline CDR1 is MNHEY and CDR2 is SVGEGT. The CDR3 region has the DNA TGTGCCAGCAGCTTATCCCGGGGCGACGAGCAGTACTTC. Protein product: CASSLSRGDEQYF.

The genes are TRBV15 and TRBJ1-4; 7 bases agree with TRBD1. The CDR3 loop spans 14 amino acids. V shed 3 bases, J shed 5 bases, and the junction held 3 bases outside the gene matches. Looked up from germline, CDR1 is LNHNV and CDR2 is YYDKDF (reference sequence). In nucleotides, the CDR3 is TGTGCCACCAGCAGCGGGACAGTCAATGAAAAACTGTTTTTT. It codes for CATSSGTVNEKLFF.

This rearrangement joins TRBV27 to TRBJ2-1; D is uncertain. Germline V lookup: CDR1 MNHEY, CDR2 SMNVEV (reference sequence). The CDR3 consists of 17 residues. V lost 0 bases to trimming and J lost 8 bases, with 20 bases between them. The chain's CDR3 is CASSLSSGWSRFDEQFF. Written as DNA, the CDR3 is TGTGCCAGCAGTTTATCATCTGGCTGGAGTAGATTCGATGAGCAGTTCTTC.

This clonotype was observed at least ten times. The CDR3 reads CASSDEGNTEAFF. The CDR3 bases are TGTGCCAGCAGTGACGAAGGGAACACTGAAGCTTTCTTT. V gene TRBV2 combines with J gene TRBJ1-1; D is ambiguous. This CDR3 comprises 13 residues. Germline-derived CDR1 and CDR2 are SNHLY and FYNNEI. V was shortened by 3 bases and J by 1 base, with 6 bases between the two germline ends. Full variable domain (outside the CDR3, taken from reference TRBV2 and TRBJ1-1): EPEVTQTPSHQVTQMGQEVILRCVPISNHLYFYWYRQILGQKVEFLVSFYNNEISEKSEIFDDQFSVERPDGSNFTLKIRSTKLEDSAMYFCASSDEGNTEAFFGQGTRLTVV.

A word on this clonotype: A read error may be the cause here, since a much bigger clone is one base away. The rearrangement joins TRBV27 to TRBJ1-1, with D perhaps matching TRBD1 (6 bases). The CDR3 spans 15 residues. V was shortened by 5 bases and J by 3 bases, with 16 bases between the two germline ends. CDR1 and CDR2 from the germline V gene are MNHEY and SMNVEV (reference sequence). CDR3 loop: CASSDPQGSDTEAFF. The DNA for the CDR3 is TGTGCCAGCAGTGACCCACAGGGATCGGACACTGAAGCTTTCTTT.

This clonotype was seen at least ten times. CDR3 loop: CSATAGQGNQETQYF. CDR3 in DNA: TGCAGTGCTACGGCCGGACAGGGAAATCAAGAGACCCAGTACTTC. This chain links TRBV20-1 with TRBJ2-5, with TRBD1 identical over 8 bases. V lost 4 bases, J lost 2 bases, and 9 bases stayed unmatched. The CDR3 sequence is 15 residues long. Germline CDR1 and CDR2: DFQATT and SNEGSKA (reference sequence).

This clonotype was seen more than once but under ten times. The rearrangement uses TRBV28 and TRBJ1-2, with 10 nucleotides matching TRBD1. Germline CDR1 and CDR2: MDHEN and SYDVKM. The J segment lost 6 bases and the V segment lost 10 bases, leaving 17 bases of the junction unmatched. CDR3 length: 16 amino acids. The CDR3 loop is CATDLDKTGGEDGYTF. The CDR3 nucleotides are TGTGCCACCGACCTAGATAAGACAGGGGGCGAGGATGGCTACACCTTC.

This clonotype was picked up many times. The chain has TRBV7-3 and TRBJ2-7; TRBD1 matches 10 bases. V lost 4 bases, J lost 3 bases, and 3 bases stayed unmatched. CDR3 length equals 14 residues. Germline CDR1 reads SGHTA; CDR2 reads FQGTGA. This CDR3 is CASSSGQGDYEQYF. Written as DNA, the CDR3 is TGTGCCAGCAGCTCCGGACAGGGGGACTACGAGCAGTACTTC.

This clonotype was seen only a few times. J is TRBJ2-7 and V is TRBV6-1; D perhaps matches TRBD1 (6 bases). CDR3 length: 16 amino acids. In germline, CDR1 is MNHNS, CDR2 SASEGT. The V and J ends lost 6 bases and 0 bases respectively, with 18 bases between them. CDR3 sequence reads: CASSLTAQGGSYEQYF. CDR3 DNA sequence: TGTGCCAGCAGCCTGACCGCTCAAGGGGGCTCCTACGAGCAGTACTTC.

CDR3 sequence (DNA): TGTGCCAGCAGTGAATGGTCTCAGCGGGGCGAAAAACTGTTTTTT. It specifies CASSEWSQRGEKLFF. The chain links TRBV6-1 to TRBJ1-4; D perhaps matches TRBD1 (5 bases). Germline values: CDR1 MNHNS, CDR2 SASEGT. This CDR3 comprises 15 residues. The V and J ends lost 2 bases and 8 bases respectively, with 15 bases between them.

V and J are TRBV7-9 and TRBJ2-2; TRBD2 agrees at 8 bases. Looked up from germline, CDR1 is SEHNR and CDR2 is FQNEAQ (reference sequence). The CDR3 extends over 16 amino acids. V shed 3 bases, J shed 5 bases, and the junction held 8 bases outside the gene matches. CDR3 loop: CASSFPGRGGTGELFF. As DNA, the CDR3 is TGTGCCAGCAGCTTCCCCGGGAGGGGAGGAACCGGGGAGCTGTTTTTT.

This clonotype was seen ten or more times. The rearrangement uses TRBV20-1 and TRBJ2-7; perhaps TRBD2 as D (5 bases). V lost 1 base and J 1 base, leaving 8 bases between the germline ends. The CDR3 loop spans 13 amino acids. The germline V gene has CDR1 DFQATT and CDR2 SNEGSKA (reference sequence). The CDR3 DNA is TGCAGTGCTAGAGCGGGCGGGTCCTACGAGCAGTACTTC. Its protein is CSARAGGSYEQYF.

This clonotype turned up a few times. V gene TRBV19 combines with J gene TRBJ2-7, with D unresolved. Germline V CDR1 and CDR2: LNHDA, SQIVND (reference sequence). This CDR3 has 14 residues. V was cut by 2 bases and J by 3 bases, with 11 bases left in between. The CDR3 loop reads CASSISDGHYEQYF. As DNA, the CDR3 is TGTGCCAGTAGTATAAGTGACGGCCACTACGAGCAGTACTTC.

This clonotype was seen repeatedly, ten times or more. The gene calls are TRBV5-1 and TRBJ2-1, with D possibly being TRBD1 (6 bases). This CDR3 has 14 amino acids. Germline V gene lookup returns CDR1 SGHRS and CDR2 YFSETQ. Trimming took off 4 bases at V and 7 bases at J, with 15 bases between the two ends. The CDR3 DNA follows: TGCGCCAGCAGCGTAACGACAGGAAATAATGAGCAGTTCTTC. Translated: CASSVTTGNNEQFF.

This clonotype was seen more than once but under ten times. V gene TRBV28 combines with J gene TRBJ1-1; 8 positions agree with TRBD1. V gave up 5 bases and J gave up 11 bases; unmatched junction bases: 7. CDR3 length: 12 residues. Germline CDR1 and CDR2: MDHEN and SYDVKM. The CDR3 DNA is TGTGCCAGCAGTGTCCAGACAGGGGCGGCTTTCTTT. Its protein is CASSVQTGAAFF.

With regard to this clonotype: Possible read error: a much larger clone is one base away. V and J are TRBV5-8 and TRBJ1-2; 9 positions agree with TRBD1. The CDR3 extends over 14 amino acids. Germline V gene lookup returns CDR1 SGHTS and CDR2 YDEGEE. The CDR3 protein is CSSSAPQTGGGYTF. In DNA form, the CDR3 reads TGTTCCAGCAGCGCGCCCCAGACAGGGGGAGGCTACACCTTC.

In this sample, this clonotype turned up many times. J is TRBJ2-5 and V is TRBV29-1; D possibly matches TRBD1 or TRBD2 (5 bases each). Deletions cut 7 bases from V and 4 bases from J, with 10 bases between. The CDR3 has 11 amino acids. Germline CDR1 and CDR2: SQVTM and ANQGSEA. CDR3 protein: CSAGTGETQYF. The CDR3 nucleotides are TGCAGCGCCGGGACCGGAGAGACCCAGTACTTC.

The CDR3 DNA follows: TGCGCCAGCAGCGGGGGGGCGGCGGAGACCCAGTACTTC. Its protein is CASSGGAAETQYF. This rearrangement joins TRBV5-1 to TRBJ2-5, with a possible D match to TRBD2 (7 bases). This CDR3 spans 13 amino acids. V lost 4 bases to trimming and J lost 5 bases, with 12 bases between them. CDR1 and CDR2 (germline): SGHRS, YFSETQ.

This clonotype appeared a single time. The CDR3 coding sequence is TGTGCCAGCAGCTCGGGACGTTGGAAGCAGTACTTC. Protein: CASSSGRWKQYF. V and J are TRBV5-6 and TRBJ2-7; D could derive from TRBD1 or TRBD2 (5 bases each). Trimming took off 3 bases at V and 8 bases at J, with 12 bases between the two ends. Germline V lookup: CDR1 SGHDT, CDR2 YYEEEE. The CDR3 consists of 12 residues.

CDR3 nucleotide sequence: TGCAGTGCTCAGATAAGGGGATTCTCCTACAATGAGCAGTTCTTC. It codes for CSAQIRGFSYNEQFF. This chain links TRBV20-1 with TRBJ2-1, with D possibly TRBD1 on 5 matching bases. CDR3 size: 15 residues. V lost 5 bases, J lost 0 bases, and 14 bases lay in between. The germline CDR1 and CDR2 sequences are DFQATT and SNEGSKA (reference sequence).

This clonotype was recorded a few times. V usage is TRBV6-4 and J usage is TRBJ2-3; 8 bases align to TRBD2. The germline gives CDR1 MRHNA, CDR2 SNTAGT. CDR3 size: 16 residues. V gave up 3 bases and J gave up 7 bases; unmatched junction bases: 12. In DNA form, the CDR3 reads TGTGCCAGCAGTGAATCGTCCGGGGGGGGAACAAATACGCAGTATTTT. Translating gives CASSESSGGGTNTQYF.

This clonotype has ten or more counts. The chain joins TRBV15 to TRBJ1-4, with 11 bases that match TRBD1. V shed 3 bases and J 4 bases; nucleotides not matched to a gene: 1. The V gene's germline CDR1 is LNHNV and CDR2 YYDKDF (reference sequence). CDR3 size: 15 residues. The CDR3 spells CATSRGQGGNEKLFF. The DNA for the CDR3 is TGTGCCACCAGCAGGGGACAGGGGGGTAATGAAAAACTGTTTTTT.

Only a few counts were recorded for this clonotype. The CDR3, as DNA: TGTGCCAGCAGCCGGACGGGACAGAACAATGAGCAGTTCTTC. Its protein is CASSRTGQNNEQFF. This sequence joins TRBV11-2 and TRBJ2-1; TRBD1 matches 7 bases. The CDR3 loop spans 14 amino acids. The junction had 6 bases not matched to a gene; V was cut back by 5 bases and J by 5 bases. The V gene's germline CDR1 is SGHAT and CDR2 FQNNGV.

In its sample, this clonotype was seen many times. This chain links TRBV6-1 with TRBJ1-2, with D maybe TRBD1 (5 bases). The CDR3 is made up of 15 amino acids. Trimming stripped 1 base from V and 2 bases from J, with 11 bases between. The germline V gene encodes CDR1 MNHNS and CDR2 SASEGT. CDR3 loop: CASSEVRTLNYGYTF. The CDR3 DNA follows: TGTGCCAGCAGTGAAGTTCGGACACTCAACTATGGCTACACCTTC.

Ten or more counts support this clonotype. The chain uses TRBV2 and TRBJ2-5, with 10 bases lining up with TRBD2. The CDR3 is 17 residues long. V lost 0 bases and J lost 5; bases outside the gene matches: 9. Germline V lookup: CDR1 SNHLY, CDR2 FYNNEI. In DNA form, the CDR3 reads TGTGCCAGCAGTGAAGCAGGGCCTAGCGGGAGCTTGGAGACCCAGTACTTC. It translates to CASSEAGPSGSLETQYF. The variable domain in full, with the rest retrieved from reference TRBV2 and TRBJ2-5, is EPEVTQTPSHQVTQMGQEVILRCVPISNHLYFYWYRQILGQKVEFLVSFYNNEISEKSEIFDDQFSVERPDGSNFTLKIRSTKLEDSAMYFCASSEAGPSGSLETQYFGPGTRLLVL.

This clonotype has only a few counts. The genes are TRBV27 and TRBJ2-7; perhaps D is TRBD1 or TRBD2 (5 bases each). The CDR3 consists of 11 residues. Between the trimmed V and J ends, which lost 10 bases and 2 bases, there was a span of 9 bases. Germline values: CDR1 MNHEY, CDR2 SMNVEV (reference sequence). CDR3 region: CATEGPYEQYF. CDR3 nucleotides: TGTGCCACCGAGGGGCCCTACGAGCAGTACTTC.

This clonotype was observed a handful of times. The chain is built from TRBV5-1 and TRBJ1-6; 8 bases are a match to TRBD1. The germline gives CDR1 SGHRS, CDR2 YFSETQ. Trimming took 4 bases from V and 9 from J; bases not matched to a gene: 9. There are 15 residues in the CDR3. Here the CDR3 reads CASSGEGQGGSPLHF. Here the CDR3 DNA reads TGCGCCAGCAGCGGGGAAGGACAGGGTGGTTCACCCCTCCACTTT.

This clonotype was seen many times. This chain connects TRBV12-3 or TRBV12-4 to TRBJ2-1, with D uncertain. The V and J ends lost 7 bases and 6 bases respectively, with 16 bases between them. The CDR3 covers 14 residues. CDR3 in amino acids: CASKAKGRSNEQFF. Here the CDR3 DNA reads TGTGCCAGCAAAGCGAAAGGAAGGAGCAATGAGCAGTTCTTC.

The J gene is TRBJ2-3, the V gene TRBV6-4; the D gene is possibly TRBD2 (6 bases). The germline V gene has CDR1 MRHNA and CDR2 SNTAGT. CDR3 length: 14 amino acids. V was cut by 5 bases and J by 0 bases, with 9 bases left in between. The CDR3 bases are TGTGCCAGCAGTTACGGGAGTAGCACAGATACGCAGTATTTT. This translates into CASSYGSSTDTQYF.